This TCR beta chain is from a study of blood T cell repertoires in COVID-19. Whole-study context: Some COVID-19 samples were acute and others convalescent; all came from the United States, Italy and Spain.

The CDR3 is 12 amino acids. V lost 1 base, J lost 11 bases, and 8 bases lay in between. In the study's own analysis: Estimation of nucleated cell counts relied on the amplification of reference gene primers. This table comes from immunoSEQ multiplex PCR, and its TCRdb copy is limited to in-frame clones, with some not included. V and J calls and clone size are given by that table; D and trimming were obtained from the DNA. The data show under 250,000 clones, 90% to 95% seen once. The receptor was isolated from a man in his 60s with COVID-19, enrolled during active disease. J is TRBJ1-4 and V is TRBV12-3 or TRBV12-4; D unresolved. Sequenced material: peripheral blood. The CDR3 DNA sequence: TGTGCCAGCAGTTTAGTAACTCGTAAACTGTTTTTT. As protein: CASSLVTRKLFF.